These T cell receptor beta chains were read from a single sample in a study of blood T cell repertoires in COVID-19. Libraries were prepared by immunoSEQ multiplex PCR; TCRdb keeps only in-frame clonotypes and omits some of them. The sample has approximately 100,000 clones, around 90% seen once; the top ten hold 5.5% to 8%. Material for sequencing was peripheral blood. The receptors derive from an older woman with acute or convalescent COVID-19. Each CDR3 is given with its conserved first and last residue. A D gene is named only where the DNA matches it firmly. The size field is filled for only some rows; it gives once, few, many or a size class.

size	V	J	D	CDR3	DNA
.	TRBV15	TRBJ2-3	TRBD1	CATSRDRSSTDTQYF	TGTGCCACCAGCAGGGACAGGTCAAGCACAGATACGCAGTATTTT
.	TRBV5-1	TRBJ1-3	.	CASSPQGTSGNTIYF	TGCGCCAGCAGCCCTCAGGGGACCTCTGGAAACACCATATATTTT
.	TRBV5-4	TRBJ1-2	TRBD1	CASSSLDRIYGYTF	TGTGCCAGCAGCTCCTTGGACAGGATCTATGGCTACACCTTC
.	TRBV28	TRBJ1-2	TRBD1	CASKFQGATNYGYTF	TGTGCCAGCAAGTTTCAGGGGGCGACTAACTATGGCTACACCTTC
once	TRBV11-2	TRBJ2-1	.	CASSSDLSGSYNEQFF	TGTGCCAGCAGCTCTGACCTTAGCGGCTCCTACAATGAGCAGTTCTTC
.	TRBV19	TRBJ1-5	.	CASSMDIYNQPQHF	TGTGCCAGTAGTATGGACATTTACAATCAGCCCCAGCATTTT
.	TRBV24-1	TRBJ1-2	.	CATSDPPQGVGYTF	TGTGCCACCAGTGATCCCCCCCAGGGTGTAGGCTACACCTTC
.	TRBV3-1/TRBV3-2	TRBJ2-1	TRBD1	CASSSPGTGNEQFF	TGTGCCAGCAGCTCGCCCGGGACAGGGAATGAGCAGTTCTTC
.	TRBV6-5	TRBJ1-4	.	CASSRQATNEKLFF	TGTGCCAGCAGTCGACAGGCAACTAATGAAAAACTGTTTTTT
.	TRBV15	TRBJ2-5	TRBD2	CATSRDYGRASETQYF	TGTGCCACCAGCAGAGATTACGGGAGGGCCTCGGAGACCCAGTACTTC
.	TRBV15	TRBJ1-1	.	CATSRDSPGVNTEAFF	TGTGCCACCAGCAGAGATAGTCCAGGGGTGAACACTGAAGCTTTCTTT
.	TRBV6-1	TRBJ1-4	TRBD1	CASSARQGGSNEKLFF	TGTGCCAGCAGTGCTAGACAGGGGGGGTCTAATGAAAAACTGTTTTTT
.	TRBV6-5	TRBJ1-3	.	CASTSFGGGNTIYF	TGTGCCAGCACCAGTTTCGGAGGTGGAAACACCATATATTTT
.	TRBV3-1/TRBV3-2	TRBJ1-1	.	CASSRVNTEAFF	TGTGCCAGCAGCCGAGTGAACACTGAAGCTTTCTTT
.	TRBV5-1	TRBJ1-2	.	CASSLAWGDYGYTF	TGCGCCAGCAGCTTGGCCTGGGGCGACTATGGCTACACCTTC
.	TRBV3-1/TRBV3-2	TRBJ1-4	TRBD1	CASSLRTGASEKLFF	TGTGCCAGCAGCCTCCGGACAGGAGCGAGTGAAAAACTGTTTTTT
.	TRBV10-1	TRBJ2-5	.	CASSESRGPQETQYF	TGCGCCAGCAGTGAGTCCCGGGGTCCTCAAGAGACCCAGTACTTC
.	TRBV27	TRBJ2-1	TRBD1	CASSLSLAGDSEQFF	TGTGCCAGCAGTTTATCGTTGGCAGGGGACAGTGAGCAGTTCTTC
.	TRBV28	TRBJ2-7	TRBD1	CASSSGDRRYEQYF	TGTGCCAGCAGTTCCGGGGACAGGCGATACGAGCAGTACTTC
.	TRBV3-1/TRBV3-2	TRBJ1-1	.	CASRDVSAEAFF	TGTGCCAGCAGAGACGTCAGCGCTGAAGCTTTCTTT
.	TRBV7-9	TRBJ2-2	.	CASSPSSAYTGELFF	TGTGCCAGCAGCCCCTCTAGCGCCTACACCGGGGAGCTGTTTTTT
.	TRBV6-1	TRBJ1-1	.	CASSEAYPGGGAFF	TGTGCCAGCAGTGAAGCGTATCCGGGGGGGGGAGCTTTCTTT
.	TRBV18	TRBJ2-3	.	CASSTWDTQYF	TGTGCCAGCTCAACTTGGGATACGCAGTATTTT
few	TRBV6-6	TRBJ2-5	TRBD1	CASSPGQGQRETQYF	TGTGCCAGCAGTCCGGGACAGGGCCAAAGAGAGACCCAGTACTTC
.	TRBV2	TRBJ1-5	.	CASSDRGVGQPQHF	TGTGCCAGCAGTGACAGGGGTGTGGGGCAGCCCCAGCATTTT
.	TRBV24-1	TRBJ1-2	.	CATSGSGYGYTF	TGTGCCACCAGTGGGTCGGGATATGGCTACACCTTC
.	TRBV28	TRBJ1-1	.	CASSFGRGAMNTEAFF	TGTGCCAGCAGTTTCGGTCGTGGGGCCATGAACACTGAAGCTTTCTTT
.	TRBV28	TRBJ1-6	TRBD1	CASRPGGPGSPLHF	TGTGCCAGCAGACCAGGGGGCCCTGGGTCACCCCTCCACTTT
.	TRBV5-6	TRBJ2-1	.	CASSPYLWASATYNEQFF	TGTGCCAGCAGTCCGTATCTTTGGGCTAGCGCAACCTACAATGAGCAGTTCTTC
.	TRBV6-6	TRBJ1-4	TRBD1	CASSGQGADGKLFF	TGTGCCAGCAGTGGACAGGGGGCAGATGGAAAACTGTTTTTT
.	TRBV28	TRBJ1-2	TRBD1	CASSQDRVHGYTF	TGTGCCAGCAGCCAGGACAGGGTGCATGGCTACACCTTC
.	TRBV7-9	TRBJ2-5	.	CASSLNRVLGETQYF	TGTGCCAGCAGCCTAAACAGGGTGTTGGGGGAGACCCAGTACTTC
.	TRBV11-1	TRBJ2-3	.	CASSPQGQSTDTQYF	TGTGCCAGCAGCCCCCAGGGGCAGTCAACAGATACGCAGTATTTT
.	TRBV18	TRBJ1-2	TRBD1	CASSRTVGQGASGYTF	TGTGCCAGCTCACGGACGGTCGGACAGGGGGCGTCTGGCTACACCTTC
once	TRBV19	TRBJ2-1	.	CASSINYYNEQFF	TGTGCCAGTAGTATAAACTACTACAATGAGCAGTTCTTC
.	TRBV3-1/TRBV3-2	TRBJ2-1	TRBD2	CASSQDLLAGEHEQFF	TGTGCCAGCAGCCAAGACCTACTAGCGGGAGAGCATGAGCAGTTCTTC
.	TRBV7-3	TRBJ2-1	TRBD2	CASSLGTSAQNEQFF	TGTGCCAGCAGCCTAGGGACTAGCGCCCAGAATGAGCAGTTCTTC
.	TRBV9	TRBJ2-2	.	CASSPFLGQNTGELFF	TGTGCCAGCAGCCCCTTCCTTGGCCAGAACACCGGGGAGCTGTTTTTT
few	TRBV5-1	TRBJ1-5	.	CASSLGGQGNQPQHF	TGCGCCAGCAGCTTAGGTGGGCAGGGGAATCAGCCCCAGCATTTT
.	TRBV7-8	TRBJ1-2	TRBD1	CASSLGQGGGYGYTF	TGTGCCAGCAGCTTGGGACAGGGGGGAGGGTATGGCTACACCTTC
.	TRBV19	TRBJ1-5	.	CASSAGRLNQPQHF	TGTGCCAGTAGTGCAGGGAGGTTAAATCAGCCCCAGCATTTT
.	TRBV6-5	TRBJ1-5	.	CASSYRAGNQPQHF	TGTGCCAGCAGTTACCGTGCAGGAAATCAGCCCCAGCATTTT
.	TRBV7-2	TRBJ2-5	TRBD1	CASSNDRGRAETQYF	TGTGCCAGCAGCAATGACAGGGGGCGCGCAGAGACCCAGTACTTC
few	TRBV20-1	TRBJ1-1	.	CSASGQFEAFF	TGCAGTGCTAGTGGGCAGTTTGAAGCTTTCTTT
.	TRBV27	TRBJ2-7	.	CASSRGGYYEQYF	TGTGCCAGCAGTCGAGGCGGATACTACGAGCAGTACTTC
.	TRBV5-1	TRBJ2-3	.	CASRPEPGAQMYF	TGCGCCAGCAGGCCGGAGCCAGGGGCCCAGATGTATTTT
.	TRBV10-3	TRBJ2-7	TRBD2	CAISDPSGRPYEQYF	TGTGCCATCAGTGACCCGAGCGGGAGGCCCTACGAGCAGTACTTC
.	TRBV29-1	TRBJ1-1	.	CSENRDMLNTEAFF	TGCAGCGAGAACCGGGACATGTTGAACACTGAAGCTTTCTTT
.	TRBV6-5	TRBJ2-1	TRBD2	CASRAGLADNEQFF	TGTGCCAGCAGGGCGGGACTAGCGGACAATGAGCAGTTCTTC
.	TRBV5-1	TRBJ1-1	TRBD1	CASSLLTGGANTEAFF	TGCGCCAGCAGCCTGCTGACAGGGGGCGCGAACACTGAAGCTTTCTTT
.	TRBV18	TRBJ2-1	TRBD2	CASSPPRTSGSSGSNEQFF	TGTGCCAGCTCACCACCCCGCACTAGCGGGAGTTCGGGGTCCAATGAGCAGTTCTTC
.	TRBV7-9	TRBJ2-7	TRBD2	CASSLPPRGLAGVDYEQYF	TGTGCCAGCAGCTTGCCGCCGCGGGGACTAGCGGGAGTTGACTACGAGCAGTACTTC
.	TRBV27	TRBJ2-1	TRBD2	CASSPISGQLYNEQFF	TGTGCCAGCAGTCCCATTAGCGGGCAGCTGTACAATGAGCAGTTCTTC
once	TRBV28	TRBJ1-2	.	CASSLNRVYGYTF	TGTGCCAGCAGTTTAAACAGGGTATATGGCTACACCTTC
.	TRBV9	TRBJ1-1	.	CASSVDQGNTEAFF	TGTGCCAGCAGCGTAGATCAGGGGAACACTGAAGCTTTCTTT
.	TRBV2	TRBJ1-1	.	CASGGSNTEAFF	TGTGCCAGCGGGGGGTCGAACACTGAAGCTTTCTTT
.	TRBV6-5	TRBJ1-2	.	CASSYGGNYGYTF	TGTGCCAGCAGTTATGGGGGGAACTATGGCTACACCTTC
.	TRBV28	TRBJ2-1	TRBD2	CASSPSGGGRDNEQFF	TGTGCCAGCAGTCCCTCCGGGGGCGGGAGGGACAATGAGCAGTTCTTC
.	TRBV27	TRBJ2-1	TRBD2	CASALAGVSEQFF	TGTGCCAGCGCACTAGCGGGAGTATCTGAGCAGTTCTTC
once	TRBV19	TRBJ1-1	.	CASSMREEILSAFF	TGTGCCAGTAGTATGAGGGAGGAAATCCTTTCGGCTTTCTTT